The 30 T cell receptor beta chains below were found in one sample sequenced in a study of blood T cell repertoires in COVID-19. Data came from immunoSEQ multiplex PCR; TCRdb stores just in-frame clones and leaves some out. The sample yields around 300,000 clones, 75% to 90% seen once. Sequenced: PBMCs or T cells enriched from blood (not recorded which). The receptors shown here come from a woman in her forties or fifties who had recovered from COVID-19.

The chain has TRBV30 and TRBJ1-6; 7 nucleotides agree with TRBD1. Germline V gene data show CDR1 as GTSNPN and CDR2 as SVGIG (reference sequence). The V and J ends lost 6 bases and 8 bases, in that order; junction bases with no gene match: 7. This CDR3 comprises 13 residues. This CDR3 reads CACYRGKDSPLHF. The CDR3 nucleotides are TGTGCCTGTTACAGGGGAAAGGATTCACCCCTCCACTTT.

This CDR3 reads CASSQERGRQGVQGNEKLFF. CDR3 DNA sequence: TGCGCCAGCAGCCAAGAAAGAGGGAGACAGGGAGTACAGGGGAATGAAAAACTGTTTTTT. The chain is built from TRBV4-1 and TRBJ1-4; 7 bases align to TRBD1. Unmatched junction bases numbered 18, after V lost 0 bases and J lost 5 bases. The CDR3 contains 20 residues. Germline V gives CDR1 MGHRA, CDR2 YSYEKL.

This chain joins TRBV15 and TRBJ1-5; D call uncertain. The CDR3 is 18 amino acids. V lost 3 bases to trimming and J lost 0 bases, with 18 bases between them. Germline CDR1 reads LNHNV; CDR2 reads YYDKDF (reference sequence). CDR3 DNA sequence: TGTGCCACCAGCAGGGCCCTTGGCGGCAGAATTAGCAATCAGCCCCAGCATTTT. Protein sequence: CATSRALGGRISNQPQHF.

This chain connects TRBV3-1 (or the pseudogene TRBV3-2) to TRBJ1-1; 7 bases are a match to TRBD1. Germline V gene lookup returns CDR1 LGHDT and CDR2 YNNKEL (reference sequence). The CDR3 has 14 residues. The J segment lost 4 bases and the V segment lost 2 bases, leaving 4 bases of the junction unmatched. CDR3 region: CASSQTGTVTEAFF. In DNA form, the CDR3 reads TGTGCCAGCAGCCAAACGGGGACAGTCACTGAAGCTTTCTTT.

The rearrangement links TRBV5-6 to TRBJ2-7, with TRBD1 matching 12 bases. Germline CDR1 and CDR2: SGHDT and YYEEEE. CDR3 length: 15 amino acids. V shed 0 bases, J shed 5 bases, and the junction held 3 bases outside the gene matches. CDR3 DNA sequence: TGTGCCAGCAGCTTGGAAGGGACAGGGGGCGACGAGCAGTACTTC. It is translated as CASSLEGTGGDEQYF.

This clone came up a few times. The same CDR3 is also encoded by other DNA sequences in this sample. The chain combines TRBV5-1 with TRBJ1-1, with TRBD1 identical over 8 bases. Germline V gene sequence: CDR1 SGHRS, CDR2 YFSETQ. Losses at the gene ends were 4 bases for V and 1 base for J; bases not matched to a gene: 6. The CDR3 covers 15 residues. The CDR3, as DNA: TGCGCCAGCAGCCCGAGCGGGACAGGGAACACTGAAGCTTTCTTT. As protein: CASSPSGTGNTEAFF.

The rearrangement uses TRBV11-2 and TRBJ2-1; D perhaps matches TRBD1 (5 bases). With 0 bases removed from V and 0 bases from J, the gap between germline ends came to 9 bases. Germline CDR1 SGHAT, CDR2 FQNNGV. The CDR3 sequence is 16 residues long. The chain's CDR3 is CASSLERQSSYNEQFF. The CDR3, as DNA: TGTGCCAGCAGCTTAGAAAGACAGAGCTCCTACAATGAGCAGTTCTTC.

This clone has a single count. The genes are TRBV2 and TRBJ2-1; 10 positions agree with TRBD1. The CDR3 is 13 residues long. Germline V CDR1 and CDR2: SNHLY, FYNNEI. V trimming: 9 bases; J trimming: 6 bases; junction bases outside the gene matches: 5. The CDR3 bases are TGTGCCAGTCCGGGACAGGGGTTCAATGAGCAGTTCTTC. This translates into CASPGQGFNEQFF.

The chain combines TRBV18 with TRBJ2-7; 8 bases map to TRBD1. Germline V gene data show CDR1 as KGHSH and CDR2 as LQKENI. The CDR3 loop spans 15 amino acids. Trimming at V came to 3 bases and at J to 6 bases, leaving 10 bases not matched to a gene. DNA for the CDR3: TGTGCCAGCTCACCTGGGGGCTCAGGGGGCGGCGAGCAGTACTTC. This sequence encodes CASSPGGSGGGEQYF.

This clone has only one observation. The chain combines TRBV11-2 with TRBJ1-1; D uncertain. With 0 bases removed from V and 7 bases from J, the gap between germline ends came to 9 bases. This CDR3 comprises 13 residues. Germline CDR1 reads SGHAT; CDR2 reads FQNNGV. The CDR3 DNA follows: TGTGCCAGCAGCTTAGACAGAGACTATGAAGCTTTCTTT. As protein: CASSLDRDYEAFF. Variable domain in full (rest from reference TRBV11-2 and TRBJ1-1): EAGVAQSPRYKIIEKRQSVAFWCNPISGHATLYWYQQILGQGPKLLIQFQNNGVVDDSQLPKDRFSAERLKGVDSTLKIQPAKLEDSAVYLCASSLDRDYEAFFGQGTRLTVV.

About this clone: The junction shows a germline mismatch at one end, possibly a read error. This rearrangement joins TRBV3-1 (or the pseudogene TRBV3-2) to TRBJ1-4; D is uncertain. This CDR3 comprises 12 residues. Per germline, CDR1 LGHDT and CDR2 YNNKEL (reference sequence). The CDR3 region is CASSRTNEKLFF. CDR3 DNA: TGTGCCAGCAGCCGGACTAACGAAAAACTGTTTTTT.

In this sample, this clone turned up once. The V gene is TRBV4-1, the J gene TRBJ1-2; D is unresolved. This CDR3 is 13 amino acids long. Germline loops: CDR1 MGHRA, CDR2 YSYEKL. Trimming cost V 1 base and J 5 bases, with 8 bases left between them. CDR3: CASSQAVHYGYTF. As DNA, the CDR3 is TGCGCCAGCAGCCAAGCAGTCCATTATGGCTACACCTTC.

V gene TRBV7-6 combines with J gene TRBJ2-2; 9 nucleotides match TRBD1. The CDR3 is made up of 15 amino acids. Germline V gives CDR1 SGHVS, CDR2 FNYEAQ. V was pared by 5 bases and J by 4 bases, with 5 bases of the junction left unmatched. CDR3 loop: CASSPGTGRTGELFF. The CDR3 DNA reads TGTGCCAGCAGCCCTGGGACAGGGCGCACCGGGGAGCTGTTTTTT.

This clone occurred a few times. The sample has other DNA sequences that encode this CDR3 too. The rearrangement uses TRBV19 and TRBJ2-2; 9 bases line up with TRBD1. This CDR3 comprises 15 residues. Germline trimming cut 5 bases from V and 0 bases from J; bases unmatched to any gene: 1. Germline-derived CDR1 and CDR2 are LNHDA and SQIVND (reference sequence). DNA of the CDR3: TGTGCCAGTAGTTACAGGGGGCCGAACACCGGGGAGCTGTTTTTT. The encoded protein is CASSYRGPNTGELFF.

The table lists this clone with a count of one. The chain joins TRBV5-1 to TRBJ1-1; TRBD1 might be the D (5 bases). Germline loops: CDR1 SGHRS, CDR2 YFSETQ. CDR3 length: 17 residues. The V and J ends lost 1 base and 0 bases respectively, with 16 bases between them. Here the CDR3 reads CASSLLQASNMNTEAFF. CDR3 sequence (DNA): TGCGCCAGCAGCTTGCTACAGGCATCCAACATGAACACTGAAGCTTTCTTT.

The chain links TRBV21-1 to TRBJ1-4; no check of the table's D call, TRBD1, against the DNA was made. TRBV21-1 is a pseudogene. This CDR3 contains 14 residues. CDR3 DNA sequence: TGTGCCAGCAGCCTGGACAGGGGTAATGAAAAACTGTTTTTT. It is translated as CASSLDRGNEKLFF.

The V call is TRBV5-8, the J call TRBJ1-5; D gene unclear. Germline assignment: CDR1 SGHTS and CDR2 YDEGEE. V gave up 0 bases and J gave up 2 bases, with 6 bases separating them. This CDR3 region has 14 residues. The CDR3 is CASSLDRGNQPQHF. The CDR3, as DNA: TGTGCCAGCAGCTTGGATAGAGGCAATCAGCCCCAGCATTTT. The variable domain in full, completed from reference TRBV5-8 and TRBJ1-5, reads EAGVTQSPTHLIKTRGQQATLRCSPISGHTSVYWYQQALGLGLQFLLWYDEGEERNRGNFPPRFSGRQFPNYSSELNVNALELEDSALYLCASSLDRGNQPQHFGDGTRLSIL.

The CDR3 DNA reads TGTGCCAGCAGACAGGGGAATGCTAACTATGGCTACACCTTC. As protein: CASRQGNANYGYTF. This chain joins TRBV28 and TRBJ1-2; TRBD1 matches at 7 bases. The CDR3 contains 14 residues. V shed 6 bases and J 0 bases; nucleotides not matched to a gene: 4. CDR1 is MDHEN and CDR2 is SYDVKM in the germline V gene.

This rearrangement joins TRBV29-1 to TRBJ1-3, with 7 nucleotides matching TRBD1. V was pared by 7 bases and J by 0 bases, with 6 bases of the junction left unmatched. CDR1 SQVTM and CDR2 ANQGSEA come from the germline V gene. The CDR3 length is 14 residues. CDR3 nucleotides: TGCAGCGCCGACAGGGATCGCTCTGGAAACACCATATATTTT. It codes for CSADRDRSGNTIYF.

The chain couples TRBV10-3 to TRBJ2-2, with a possible D match to TRBD1 (6 bases). The CDR3 is 15 residues long. Between the trimmed V and J ends, which lost 5 bases and 0 bases, there was a span of 10 bases. CDR1 ENHRY and CDR2 SYGVKD come from the germline V gene. The CDR3 is CAISHDRPNTGELFF. CDR3 DNA sequence: TGTGCCATCAGTCATGACAGGCCGAACACCGGGGAGCTGTTTTTT.

This chain connects TRBV5-1 to TRBJ2-2; TRBD2 is a possible D gene (6 bases). With 7 bases removed from V and 4 bases from J, the gap between germline ends came to 14 bases. Germline values: CDR1 SGHRS, CDR2 YFSETQ. The CDR3 is 14 residues long. Here the CDR3 reads CASSGTLGTGELFF. In DNA form, the CDR3 reads TGCGCCAGCTCCGGGACTTTGGGCACCGGGGAGCTGTTTTTT.

About this clone: The limits of the CDR3 on the DNA are not certain, so only TCRdb's listed CDR3 is given. V usage is TRBV4-1 and J usage is TRBJ1-2; TRBD1 is the table's D call, not checked against the DNA. The CDR3 length equals 14 residues, ends included. CDR1 is MGHRA, CDR2 YSYEKL, per germline. CDR3 residues: CASSQVGTGSPGTF.

V usage is TRBV11-2 and J usage is TRBJ1-6; 10 bases fit TRBD1. Germline-derived CDR1 and CDR2 are SGHAT and FQNNGV. This CDR3 has 15 amino acids. The ends lost 3 bases at V and 5 bases at J; junction bases unmatched: 1. The CDR3 sequence is CASSFDRGHNSPLHF. CDR3 DNA: TGTGCCAGCAGCTTCGACAGGGGGCATAATTCACCCCTCCACTTT. The complete variable domain, with remaining parts taken from reference TRBV11-2 and TRBJ1-6, reads EAGVAQSPRYKIIEKRQSVAFWCNPISGHATLYWYQQILGQGPKLLIQFQNNGVVDDSQLPKDRFSAERLKGVDSTLKIQPAKLEDSAVYLCASSFDRGHNSPLHFGNGTRLTVT.

The chain couples TRBV27 to TRBJ2-7; perhaps TRBD1 as D (5 bases). The CDR3 spans 14 residues. CDR1 and CDR2 (germline): MNHEY, SMNVEV (reference sequence). V was clipped by 3 bases and J by 8 bases, with 17 bases between them. The CDR3 reads CASSLRDREGKQYF. CDR3 bases: TGTGCCAGCAGTTTGCGAGACAGAGAAGGCAAGCAGTACTTC.

The chain carries TRBV9 and TRBJ2-3; the match to TRBD2 covers 12 bases. The CDR3 length is 16 residues. Germline V gene sequence: CDR1 SGDLS, CDR2 YYNGEE. Germline trimming cut 5 bases from V and 5 bases from J; bases unmatched to any gene: 9. The CDR3 DNA reads as TGTGCCAGCAGTCCTCCTGGACTAGCGGGACAAGATACGCAGTATTTT. Translated, it gives CASSPPGLAGQDTQYF.

V usage is TRBV4-1 and J usage is TRBJ1-2; D gene ambiguous. This CDR3 region has 19 residues. V was clipped by 0 bases and J by 3 bases, with 23 bases between them. The germline V gene encodes CDR1 MGHRA and CDR2 YSYEKL. In DNA, the CDR3 is TGCGCCAGCAGCCAAGATTTTCCCCGAGAGCCGGTGGACTACTATGGCTACACCTTC. Its protein product is CASSQDFPREPVDYYGYTF.

The chain uses TRBV6-5 and TRBJ1-1; 7 nucleotides line up with TRBD1. Germline trimming cut 7 bases from V and 7 bases from J; bases unmatched to any gene: 6. CDR1 is MNHEY, CDR2 SVGAGI, per germline. This CDR3 contains 12 residues. The DNA for the CDR3 is TGTGCCAGCACTCGGACAGGCGTTGAAGCTTTCTTT. Translation: CASTRTGVEAFF.

The rearrangement links TRBV7-2 to TRBJ1-6; 7 bases fit TRBD1. Trimming removed 5 bases from V and 1 base from J; junction bases left unmatched: 5. The CDR3 extends over 16 amino acids. CDR1 is SGHTA and CDR2 is FQGNSA in the germline V gene. The CDR3 nucleotides are TGTGCCAGCAGCGTAGACAGGGTGTCCTATAATTCACCCCTCCACTTT. Translating it yields CASSVDRVSYNSPLHF.

About this clone itself: Other nucleotide sequences in the sample specify the same CDR3. The chain joins TRBV2 to TRBJ1-2; 7 bases map to TRBD1. V gave up 1 base and J gave up 4 bases; unmatched junction bases: 0. This CDR3 comprises 13 residues. The V gene's germline CDR1 is SNHLY and CDR2 FYNNEI. CDR3 in DNA: TGTGCCAGCAGTGAAGACAGGGGCTATGGCTACACCTTC. Translated, it gives CASSEDRGYGYTF.

The chain has TRBV6-1 and TRBJ2-2; TRBD2 aligns across 7 bases. Germline V gene lookup returns CDR1 MNHNS and CDR2 SASEGT. Losses at the gene ends were 2 bases for V and 6 bases for J; bases not matched to a gene: 3. This CDR3 has 14 amino acids. CDR3 in DNA: TGTGCCAGCAGTGAACGGGGGGATTCCGGGGAGCTGTTTTTT. It specifies CASSERGDSGELFF.